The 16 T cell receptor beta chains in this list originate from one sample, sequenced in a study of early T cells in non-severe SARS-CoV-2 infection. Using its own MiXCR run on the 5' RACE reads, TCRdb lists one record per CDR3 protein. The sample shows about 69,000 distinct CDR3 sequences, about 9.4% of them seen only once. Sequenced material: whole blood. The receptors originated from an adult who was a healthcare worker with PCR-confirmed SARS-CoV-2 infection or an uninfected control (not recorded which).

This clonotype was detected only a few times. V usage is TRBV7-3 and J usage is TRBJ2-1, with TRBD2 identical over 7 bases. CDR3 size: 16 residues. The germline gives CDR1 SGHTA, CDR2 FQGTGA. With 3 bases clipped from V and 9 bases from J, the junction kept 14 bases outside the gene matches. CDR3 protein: CASSLYSGLEGSEQFF. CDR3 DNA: TGTGCCAGCAGCTTGTACTCTGGACTAGAGGGGAGTGAGCAGTTCTTC.

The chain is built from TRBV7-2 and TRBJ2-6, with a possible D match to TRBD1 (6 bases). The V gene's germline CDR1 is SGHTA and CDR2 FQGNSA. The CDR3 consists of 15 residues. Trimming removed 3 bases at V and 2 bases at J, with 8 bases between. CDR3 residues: CASSFRGPGANVLTF. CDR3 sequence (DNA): TGTGCCAGCAGCTTCAGGGGACCTGGGGCCAACGTCCTGACTTTC.

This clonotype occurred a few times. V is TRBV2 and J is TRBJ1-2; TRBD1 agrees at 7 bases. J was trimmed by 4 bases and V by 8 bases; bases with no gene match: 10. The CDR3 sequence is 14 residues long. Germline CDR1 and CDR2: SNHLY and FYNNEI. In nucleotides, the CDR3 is TGTGCCAGCGGAATAGACAGGGCGGGCTATGGCTACACCTTC. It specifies CASGIDRAGYGYTF.

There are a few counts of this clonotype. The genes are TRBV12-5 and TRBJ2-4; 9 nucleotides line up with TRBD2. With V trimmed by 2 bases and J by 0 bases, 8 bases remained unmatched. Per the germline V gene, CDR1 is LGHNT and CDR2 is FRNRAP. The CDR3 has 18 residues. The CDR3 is CASGLCGGVFLAKNIQYF. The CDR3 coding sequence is TGTGCTAGTGGTTTGTGCGGGGGGGTTTTTCTAGCCAAAAACATTCAGTACTTC.

CDR3 region: CASSQFLRRTAEMNTEAFF. CDR3 sequence (DNA): TGCGCCAGCAGCCAATTTCTCCGAAGGACAGCCGAAATGAACACTGAAGCTTTCTTT. The chain recombines TRBV4-1 with TRBJ1-1; a weak D match, TRBD1 (6 bases). The CDR3 has 19 residues. Germline loops: CDR1 MGHRA, CDR2 YSYEKL. Trimming removed 2 bases from V and 0 bases from J, with 22 bases in between.

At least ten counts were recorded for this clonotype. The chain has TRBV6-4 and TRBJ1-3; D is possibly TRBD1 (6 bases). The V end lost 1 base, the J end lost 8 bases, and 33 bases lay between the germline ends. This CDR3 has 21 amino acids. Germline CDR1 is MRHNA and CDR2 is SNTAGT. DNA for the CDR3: TGTGCCAGCAGTGACTTCCTAAGCCCGATGGCCGGGACACGATCGAGCGACACCATATATTTT. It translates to CASSDFLSPMAGTRSSDTIYF.

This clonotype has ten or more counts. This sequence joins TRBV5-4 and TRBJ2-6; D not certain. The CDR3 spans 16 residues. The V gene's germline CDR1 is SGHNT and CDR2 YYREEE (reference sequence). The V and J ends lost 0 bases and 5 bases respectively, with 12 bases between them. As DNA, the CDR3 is TGTGCCAGCAGCTTGGATCAGGACCTTAGGGCCAACGTCCTGACTTTC. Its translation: CASSLDQDLRANVLTF.

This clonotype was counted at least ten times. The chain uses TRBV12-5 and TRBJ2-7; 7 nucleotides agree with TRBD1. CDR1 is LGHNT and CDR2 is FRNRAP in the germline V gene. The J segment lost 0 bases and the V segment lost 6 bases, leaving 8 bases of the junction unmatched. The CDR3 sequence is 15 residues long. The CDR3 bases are TGTGCTAGTGGAAACCCTACAGGGGTCTCCTACGAGCAGTACTTC. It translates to CASGNPTGVSYEQYF. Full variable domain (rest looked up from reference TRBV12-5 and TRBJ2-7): DARVTQTPRHKVTEMGQEVTMRCQPILGHNTVFWYRQTMMQGLELLAYFRNRAPLDDSGMPKDRFSAEMPDATLATLKIQPSEPRDSAVYFCASGNPTGVSYEQYFGPGTRLTVT.

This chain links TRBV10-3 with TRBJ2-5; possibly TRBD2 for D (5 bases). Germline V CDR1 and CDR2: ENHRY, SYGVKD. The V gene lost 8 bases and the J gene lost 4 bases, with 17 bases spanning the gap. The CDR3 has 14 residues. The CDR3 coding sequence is TGTGCCATCGGGTACGGACGAAGCGGAGAGACCCAGTACTTC. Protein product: CAIGYGRSGETQYF.

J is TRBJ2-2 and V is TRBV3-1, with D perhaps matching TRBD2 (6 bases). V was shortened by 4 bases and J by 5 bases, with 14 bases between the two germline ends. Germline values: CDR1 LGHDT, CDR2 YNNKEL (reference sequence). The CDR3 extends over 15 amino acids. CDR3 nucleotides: TGTGCCAGCAGCCCCAGGTCTCTAGCGACCGGGGAGCTGTTTTTT. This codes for CASSPRSLATGELFF.

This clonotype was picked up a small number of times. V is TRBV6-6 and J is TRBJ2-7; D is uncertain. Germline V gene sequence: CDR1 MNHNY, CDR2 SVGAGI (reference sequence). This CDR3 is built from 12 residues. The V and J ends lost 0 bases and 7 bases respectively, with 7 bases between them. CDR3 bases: TGTGCCAGCAGTTACTCGACTGCGGAGCAGTACTTC. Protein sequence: CASSYSTAEQYF.

The CDR3 region is CASSERTGALEKAFF. CDR3 coding DNA: TGTGCCAGCAGTGAGCGGACAGGGGCCCTCGAGAAAGCTTTCTTT. The chain couples TRBV25-1 to TRBJ1-1, with TRBD1 matching 9 bases. This CDR3 has 15 amino acids. The V gene's germline CDR1 is MGHDK and CDR2 SYGVNS. Trimming removed 3 bases from V and 9 bases from J; junction bases left unmatched: 11.

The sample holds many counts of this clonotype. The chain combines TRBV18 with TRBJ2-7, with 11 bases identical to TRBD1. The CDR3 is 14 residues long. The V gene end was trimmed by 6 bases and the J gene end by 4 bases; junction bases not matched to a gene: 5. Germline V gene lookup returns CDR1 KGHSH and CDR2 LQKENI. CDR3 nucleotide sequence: TGTGCCAGCTCCCCCGGGACAGGGGGATACGAGCAGTACTTC. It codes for CASSPGTGGYEQYF.

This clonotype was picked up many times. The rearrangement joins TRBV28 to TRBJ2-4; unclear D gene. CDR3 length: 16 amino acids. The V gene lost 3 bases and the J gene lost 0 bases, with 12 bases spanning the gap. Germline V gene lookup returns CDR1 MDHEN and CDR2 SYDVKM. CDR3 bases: TGTGCCAGCAGTTTCTTTGGCAGACTAGCCAAAAACATTCAGTACTTC. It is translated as CASSFFGRLAKNIQYF.

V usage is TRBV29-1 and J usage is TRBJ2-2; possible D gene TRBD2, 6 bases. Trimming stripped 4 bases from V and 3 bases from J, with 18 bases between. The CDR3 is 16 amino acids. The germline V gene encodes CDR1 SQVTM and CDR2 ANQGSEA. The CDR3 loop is CSVVSLYREHTGELFF. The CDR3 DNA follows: TGCAGCGTTGTTTCCCTCTACCGGGAGCACACCGGGGAGCTGTTTTTT.

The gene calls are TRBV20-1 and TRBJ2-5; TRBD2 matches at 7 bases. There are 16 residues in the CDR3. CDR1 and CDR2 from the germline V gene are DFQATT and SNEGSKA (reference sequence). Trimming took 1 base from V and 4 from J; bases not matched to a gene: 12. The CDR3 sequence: CSARAGGSSGGETQYF. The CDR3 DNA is TGCAGTGCTAGAGCGGGAGGATCGTCGGGTGGAGAGACCCAGTACTTC.